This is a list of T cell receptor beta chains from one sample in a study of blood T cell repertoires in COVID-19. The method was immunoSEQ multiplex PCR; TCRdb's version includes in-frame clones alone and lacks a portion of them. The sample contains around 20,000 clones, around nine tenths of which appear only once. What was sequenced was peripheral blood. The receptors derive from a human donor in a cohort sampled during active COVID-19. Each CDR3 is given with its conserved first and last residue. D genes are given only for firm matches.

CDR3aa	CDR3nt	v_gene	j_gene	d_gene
CASSLWEEQFF	TGCGCCAGCAGCTTGTGGGAGGAGCAGTTCTTC	TRBV5-1	TRBJ2-1	NA
CASSLGSDYEQYF	TGTGCCAGCAGCTTGGGGAGCGACTACGAGCAGTACTTC	TRBV5-4	TRBJ2-7	NA
CASSLVRGISGNTIYF	TGTGCCAGCAGTTTGGTCAGGGGCATCTCTGGAAACACCATATATTTT	TRBV28	TRBJ1-3	NA
CASRTTGLYEQYF	TGTGCCAGCAGAACTACAGGGCTCTACGAGCAGTACTTC	TRBV6-5	TRBJ2-7	NA
CASSLRTLGVGELFF	TGTGCCAGCAGTCTACGGACTCTCGGGGTAGGGGAGCTGTTTTTT	TRBV28	TRBJ2-2	NA
CASSDSRPSGKNIQYF	TGTGCCAGCAGTGACTCGAGGCCTAGCGGGAAAAACATTCAGTACTTC	TRBV6-4	TRBJ2-4	TRBD2
CAVQGRVETQYF	TGTGCCGTACAGGGTCGTGTAGAGACCCAGTACTTC	TRBV28	TRBJ2-5	NA
CASSFRASTGANGELFF	TGTGCCAGCAGTTTCCGAGCATCGACAGGGGCCAACGGGGAGCTGTTTTTT	TRBV27	TRBJ2-2	TRBD1
CASSPPSGGEQYF	TGTGCCAGCAGTCCCCCCTCGGGGGGCGAGCAGTACTTC	TRBV28	TRBJ2-7	TRBD2
CAIKARDRFYGYTF	TGTGCCATCAAAGCCCGGGACAGATTCTATGGCTACACCTTC	TRBV28	TRBJ1-2	TRBD1
CATSDPDRGYEQYF	TGTGCCACCAGTGACCCGGACAGGGGCTACGAGCAGTACTTC	TRBV24-1	TRBJ2-7	TRBD1
CASALNWEQFF	TGTGCCAGCGCCCTAAATTGGGAGCAGTTCTTC	TRBV13	TRBJ2-1	NA
CASSQDWDRVYEQYF	TGCGCCAGCAGCCAAGATTGGGACAGGGTCTACGAGCAGTACTTC	TRBV4-3	TRBJ2-7	TRBD1
CAISEVLAGENGNEQFF	TGTGCCATCAGTGAGGTCCTAGCGGGAGAGAACGGGAATGAGCAGTTCTTC	TRBV10-3	TRBJ2-1	TRBD2